Below, one T cell receptor (beta chain) is given with its context. Its antigen is as yet unknown. The sample originates from a study of shared clonotypes between healthy human individuals. Overall study findings and caveats: On the whole, naive subsets had larger estimated richness than memory subsets had.

Caucasian adults living in Nashville, Tennessee, provided all samples. Clones were sequenced by immunoSEQ multiplex PCR, and TCRdb holds only the in-frame ones, with some missing. The sample has about 1.1 million clones; roughly 74% are singletons. CDR3 length equals 17 residues. Trimming at V came to 1 base and at J to 1 base, leaving 5 bases not matched to a gene. Germline V lookup: CDR1 SGHTA, CDR2 FQGNSA. This rearrangement joins TRBV7-2 to TRBJ2-3; 10 bases match TRBD2. The sequence was obtained from a man aged 18 to 30 in good health. Some clones in this sample may be carry-over from other donors' samples. What was sequenced was memory CD4+ T cells from PBMCs. The subset denotes: CD45RA-negative fraction. CDR3 nucleotide sequence: TGTGCCAGCAGCTTAGTCGGAGGGACTAGCGGCACAGATACGCAGTATTTT. It specifies CASSLVGGTSGTDTQYF.